This entry lists 8 T cell receptor beta chains sequenced from one sample in a study of control samples from healthy donors and cancer patients. Profiling relied on immunoSEQ multiplex PCR, and the TCRdb table lists in-frame clones only, not all of them. The table lists under 100,000 clones, 85% to 90% of them singletons. Sequencing input: PBMCs. Every receptor here comes from a woman aged 45-65 years with colorectal cancer.

The chain employs TRBV7-8 and TRBJ1-3; 7 nucleotides line up with TRBD1. The V gene end was trimmed by 4 bases and the J gene end by 11 bases; junction bases not matched to a gene: 11. From germline, CDR1 is SGHVS and CDR2 FQNEAQ. This CDR3 is built from 14 residues. The CDR3 spells CASSSDRVKGAIYF. The CDR3 DNA is TGTGCCAGCAGCTCCGACAGGGTCAAGGGGGCCATATATTTT.

This clone was seen only once. V usage is TRBV7-9 and J usage is TRBJ1-6; D not certain. With 5 bases removed from V and 8 bases from J, the gap between germline ends came to 7 bases. The CDR3 totals 12 residues. Germline CDR1 reads SEHNR; CDR2 reads FQNEAQ (reference sequence). The DNA for the CDR3 is TGTGCCAGCAGCCCGGTGGATTCACCCCTCCACTTT. Amino acid sequence: CASSPVDSPLHF.

This chain joins TRBV2 and TRBJ1-1, with D maybe TRBD1 (5 bases). Germline CDR1 SNHLY, CDR2 FYNNEI. Deletions cut 7 bases from V and 0 bases from J, with 15 bases between. There are 15 residues in the CDR3. CDR3 residues: CASKGHAIMNTEAFF. CDR3 in DNA: TGTGCCAGCAAAGGACACGCTATCATGAACACTGAAGCTTTCTTT.

The table lists this clone with a count of one. This rearrangement joins TRBV7-3 to TRBJ2-3; 12 bases map to TRBD2. CDR1 and CDR2 (germline): SGHTA, FQGTGA. V shed 5 bases, J shed 3 bases, and the junction held 9 bases outside the gene matches. The length of the CDR3 is 17 residues. CDR3 in amino acids: CASSNRLAGDGTDTQYF. CDR3 coding DNA: TGTGCCAGCAGCAATAGACTAGCGGGGGACGGTACAGATACGCAGTATTTT.

V gene TRBV4-2 combines with J gene TRBJ2-1; 10 nucleotides line up with TRBD2. Looked up from germline, CDR1 is LGHNA and CDR2 is YNFKEQ. V dropped 4 bases and J dropped 1; count of bases not matched to a gene: 7. The CDR3 totals 17 residues. The DNA of the CDR3 is TGTGCCAGCAGCCGAGAATCTAGCGGGGGATCCTACAATGAGCAGTTCTTC. Amino acid sequence: CASSRESSGGSYNEQFF.

The chain has TRBV13 and TRBJ1-6; 10 nucleotides align to TRBD1. With 5 bases clipped from V and 9 bases from J, the junction kept 4 bases outside the gene matches. There are 14 residues in the CDR3. Germline-derived CDR1 and CDR2 are PRHDT and FYEKMQ (reference sequence). CDR3 sequence: CASSPGTGVSPLHF. The CDR3 coding sequence is TGTGCCAGCAGCCCCGGGACAGGGGTTTCACCCCTCCACTTT.

CDR3 DNA: TGTGCCTGGAGTGTTCTCCCGGACAGACCTAACTATGGCTACACCTTC. Its protein is CAWSVLPDRPNYGYTF. The J gene is TRBJ1-2, the V gene TRBV30, with D possibly matching TRBD1 (6 bases). CDR3 length: 16 amino acids. V was pared by 0 bases and J by 0 bases, with 14 bases between. Germline CDR1 is GTSNPN and CDR2 is SVGIG (reference sequence).

This clone was recorded only once. The genes are TRBV2 and TRBJ1-1; possible D gene TRBD1, 5 bases. Per the germline V gene, CDR1 is SNHLY and CDR2 is FYNNEI. The CDR3 sequence is 12 residues long. Trimming pared 6 bases from V and 5 bases from J, leaving 10 bases between. This chain's CDR3 is CASRAGRTEAFF. CDR3 nucleotide sequence: TGTGCCAGCAGGGCAGGGCGAACTGAAGCTTTCTTT.